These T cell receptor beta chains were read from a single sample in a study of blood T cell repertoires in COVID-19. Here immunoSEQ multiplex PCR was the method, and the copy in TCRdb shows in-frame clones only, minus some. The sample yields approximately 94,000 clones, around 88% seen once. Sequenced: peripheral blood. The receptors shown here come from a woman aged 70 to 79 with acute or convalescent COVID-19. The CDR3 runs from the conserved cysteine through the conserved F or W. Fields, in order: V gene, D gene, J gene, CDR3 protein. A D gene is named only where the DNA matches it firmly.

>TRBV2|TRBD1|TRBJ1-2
CASSVSVRGQDGYTF
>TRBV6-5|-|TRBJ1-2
CASSYGAGSIRYGYTF
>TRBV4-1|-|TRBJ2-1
CASSQDQGFPYNEQFF
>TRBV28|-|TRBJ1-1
CASSLGRDTEAFF
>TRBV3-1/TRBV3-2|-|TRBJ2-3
CASSQVYGTDAGTSTDTQYF
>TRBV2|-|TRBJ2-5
CASARHQQETQYF
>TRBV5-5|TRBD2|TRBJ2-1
CASSLVVSSGGLRGSNEQFF
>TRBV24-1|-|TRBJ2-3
CATSDSPAIFTDTQYF
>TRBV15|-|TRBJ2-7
CATSRILGELYF
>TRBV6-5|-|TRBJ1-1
CASSNRASMGKAFF
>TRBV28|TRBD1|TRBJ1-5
CASRLTGMNQPQHF
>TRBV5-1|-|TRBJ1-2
CASSLDRAYGYTF
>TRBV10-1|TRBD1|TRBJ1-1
CASSDPGQTGNTEAFF
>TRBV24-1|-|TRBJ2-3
CASGGASTDTQYF
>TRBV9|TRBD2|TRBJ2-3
CASTISGSADTQYF
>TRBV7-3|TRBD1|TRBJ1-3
CASSSPDRSGNTIYF
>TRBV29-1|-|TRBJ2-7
CSVAQTYEQYF
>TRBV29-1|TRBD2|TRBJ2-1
CSVRGRAGFNEQFF
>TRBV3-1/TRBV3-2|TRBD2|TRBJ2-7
CASSQAASGTYEQYF
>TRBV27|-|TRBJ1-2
CASSLGQATAYGYTF
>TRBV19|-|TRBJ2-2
CASSIATGSYTGELFF
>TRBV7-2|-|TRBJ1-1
CASSFVDSYTEAFF
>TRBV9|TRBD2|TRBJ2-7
CASSGSGTTYEQYF
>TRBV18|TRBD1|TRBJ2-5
CASSSGQGQETQYF
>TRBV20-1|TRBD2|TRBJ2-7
CSASPSGRAIMYEQYF
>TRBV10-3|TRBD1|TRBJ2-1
CAISEGDRGASSYNEQFF
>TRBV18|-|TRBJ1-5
CASSPYTHSNQPQHF
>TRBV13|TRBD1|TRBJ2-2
CASSLPSRGLDTGELFF
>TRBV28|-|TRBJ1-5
CASSFLNQPQHF
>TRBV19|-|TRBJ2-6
CASSSRGANVLTF
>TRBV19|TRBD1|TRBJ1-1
CASTPPVNRGTEAFF
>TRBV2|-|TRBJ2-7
CASTYSSYEQYF
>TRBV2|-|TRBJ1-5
CASSSQINQPQHF
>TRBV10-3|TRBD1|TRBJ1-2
CAISESRDRTYGYTF
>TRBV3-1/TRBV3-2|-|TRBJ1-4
CASSQGLMSEKLFF